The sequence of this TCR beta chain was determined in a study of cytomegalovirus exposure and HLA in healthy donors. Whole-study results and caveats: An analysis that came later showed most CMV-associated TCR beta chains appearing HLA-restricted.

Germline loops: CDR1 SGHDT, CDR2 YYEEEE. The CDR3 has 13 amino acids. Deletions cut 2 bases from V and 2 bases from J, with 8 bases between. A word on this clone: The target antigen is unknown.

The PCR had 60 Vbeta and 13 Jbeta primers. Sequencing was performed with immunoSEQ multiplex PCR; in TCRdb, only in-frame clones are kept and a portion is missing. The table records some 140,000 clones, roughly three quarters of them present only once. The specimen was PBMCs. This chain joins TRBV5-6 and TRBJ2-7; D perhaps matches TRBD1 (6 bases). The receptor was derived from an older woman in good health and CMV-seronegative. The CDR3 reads CASSLTGTYEQYF. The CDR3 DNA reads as TGTGCCAGCAGCTTAACAGGGACCTACGAGCAGTACTTC.